The 27 T cell receptor beta chains below come from one sample, sequenced in a study of T-cell memory formation after mild COVID-19 (dated by TCRdb to the early 2020s). Libraries were built with 5' RACE. The instrument given in TCRdb is Illumina NovaSeq 6000. The public reads were reprocessed in TCRdb via fastp at Q25 and MiXCR, keeping in-frame beta chains. All rows with the same CDR3 protein become a single entry with the most common DNA and genes. In all, the sample holds a few hundred thousand distinct CDR3 sequences, and 15% to 20% of those were seen once. The leading ten clones occupy 22% of the sample. Material: PBMCs or a T cell subset sorted from them (not recorded which). The receptors were gathered from a man between 18 and 35 years old who had mild COVID-19 (a few samples of this study predate the infection). The sample titles of this study are shuffled in the database, so cell type and time point are left out; the donor was told from shared clones.

This chain uses TRBV3-1 with TRBJ1-5, with D perhaps matching TRBD1 (5 bases). There are 18 residues in the CDR3. V dropped 9 bases and J dropped 2 bases, with 26 bases sitting between them. Germline V gene data show CDR1 as LGHDT and CDR2 as YNNKEL (reference sequence). The CDR3 DNA is TGTGCCAGTCGCGCGAAGGGGAGGCAGCCCATTCGCAATCAGCCCCAGCATTTT. It codes for CASRAKGRQPIRNQPQHF.

V gene TRBV6-5 combines with J gene TRBJ2-5, with TRBD1 matching over 7 bases. Germline CDR1 MNHEY, CDR2 SVGAGI. This CDR3 has 13 amino acids. With V trimmed by 6 bases and J by 5 bases, 6 bases remained unmatched. Here the CDR3 reads CASRQQGRETQYF. CDR3 coding DNA: TGTGCCAGCAGACAACAGGGGCGTGAGACCCAGTACTTC.

The chain recombines TRBV7-2 with TRBJ2-3; TRBD2 matches 8 bases. Germline V gene lookup returns CDR1 SGHTA and CDR2 FQGNSA. V shed 5 bases and J 4 bases; nucleotides not matched to a gene: 8. The CDR3 runs 15 residues. The CDR3 coding sequence is TGTGCCAGCAGCCTTAATAGCGGGGCCTCAGATACGCAGTATTTT. Translating gives CASSLNSGASDTQYF. Drawing the rest from reference TRBV7-2 and TRBJ2-3, the complete variable domain is GAGVSQSPSNKVTEKGKDVELRCDPISGHTALYWYRQSLGQGLEFLIYFQGNSAPDKSGLPSDRFSAERTGGSVSTLTIQRTQQEDSAVYLCASSLNSGASDTQYFGPGTRLTVL.

This clonotype has just a few counts. This chain connects TRBV4-1 to TRBJ1-2, with D hard to call. V lost 1 base, J lost 3 bases, and 6 bases lay in between. Germline V CDR1 and CDR2: MGHRA, YSYEKL. The CDR3 sequence is 13 residues long. The DNA of the CDR3 is TGCGCCAGCAGCCAAGGAATGGACTATGGCTACACCTTC. Translated, it gives CASSQGMDYGYTF.

This clonotype has a handful of counts. The V call is TRBV28, the J call TRBJ2-3, with D possibly matching TRBD1 (6 bases). Germline-derived CDR1 and CDR2 are MDHEN and SYDVKM. Trimming shortened V by 6 bases and J by 0 bases, and 13 bases separated the two germline ends. The CDR3 sequence is 15 residues long. CDR3 residues: CASRGQSGSTDTQYF. Written as DNA, the CDR3 is TGTGCCAGCAGGGGACAATCAGGCAGCACAGATACGCAGTATTTT.

The chain joins TRBV30 to TRBJ1-2; a weak D match, TRBD1 (5 bases). The germline CDR1 and CDR2 sequences are GTSNPN and SVGIG (reference sequence). This CDR3 comprises 14 residues. V gave up 0 bases and J gave up 6 bases, with 14 bases separating them. CDR3 in amino acids: CAWSVLGPWDGYTF. CDR3 nucleotides: TGTGCCTGGAGTGTATTGGGGCCTTGGGATGGCTACACCTTC. Variable domain in full (rest from reference TRBV30 and TRBJ1-2): SQTIHQWPATLVQPVGSPLSLECTVEGTSNPNLYWYRQAAGRGLQLLFYSVGIGQISSEVPQNLSASRPQDRQFILSSKKLLLSDSGFYLCAWSVLGPWDGYTFGSGTRLTVV.

V usage is TRBV29-1 and J usage is TRBJ2-3, with 7 bases that match TRBD2. V lost 6 bases to trimming and J lost 5 bases; unmatched junction nucleotides: 8. There are 13 residues in the CDR3. CDR1 SQVTM and CDR2 ANQGSEA come from the germline V gene. The CDR3 nucleotides are TGCAGCGTACTCCGGGGACTAAAAGATACGCAGTATTTT. Translating it yields CSVLRGLKDTQYF.

The chain links TRBV20-1 to TRBJ2-3; D call uncertain. From germline, CDR1 is DFQATT and CDR2 SNEGSKA (reference sequence). CDR3 length equals 11 residues. Trimming removed 1 base at V and 6 bases at J, with 5 bases between. Written as DNA, the CDR3 is TGCAGTGCTAGAGTTCTTGATACGCAGTATTTT. The encoded protein is CSARVLDTQYF.

This clonotype was counted only a few times. The chain has TRBV4-2 and TRBJ1-1, with TRBD1 matching over 9 bases. CDR3 length: 17 residues. CDR1 and CDR2 (germline): LGHNA, YNFKEQ. The trim removed 1 base at V and 4 bases at J, leaving 10 bases unmatched. The CDR3 sequence is CASSQGYGTGTATEAFF. The CDR3 DNA sequence: TGTGCCAGCAGCCAAGGATACGGGACAGGGACGGCCACTGAAGCTTTCTTT.

This clonotype was found a few times. The chain links TRBV6-5 to TRBJ2-4; D not certain. Germline-derived CDR1 and CDR2 are MNHEY and SVGAGI. The CDR3 consists of 11 residues. Deletions cut 7 bases from V and 6 bases from J, with 7 bases between. The CDR3 loop reads CASTHLNIQYF. CDR3 DNA sequence: TGTGCCAGCACCCACTTAAACATTCAGTACTTC.

This rearrangement joins TRBV29-1 to TRBJ2-3, with a weak D call TRBD2 (5 bases). The germline V and J ends were trimmed by 0 bases and 6 bases, with 13 bases remaining between them. Germline V gene lookup returns CDR1 SQVTM and CDR2 ANQGSEA. This CDR3 is built from 14 residues. CDR3 DNA: TGCAGCGTTGAAGATCGGCTAGCCGGTGATACGCAGTATTTT. As protein: CSVEDRLAGDTQYF.

This clonotype was counted a few times. The V and J genes are TRBV4-1 and TRBJ1-4; maybe TRBD1 (6 bases). The germline V gene encodes CDR1 MGHRA and CDR2 YSYEKL. The CDR3 sequence is 18 residues long. V lost 0 bases and J 7 bases, leaving 21 bases between the germline ends. The CDR3 loop reads CASSQDPQELGGGEKLFF. DNA for the CDR3: TGCGCCAGCAGCCAAGATCCACAAGAATTGGGGGGCGGTGAAAAACTGTTTTTT.

Here the CDR3 DNA reads TGTGCCAGCCAGGGGGACCAAGAGACCCAGTACTTC. It is translated as CASQGDQETQYF. This chain links TRBV2 with TRBJ2-5, with 7 bases aligning to TRBD1. V lost 8 bases to trimming and J lost 0 bases; unmatched junction nucleotides: 0. This CDR3 comprises 12 residues. CDR1 is SNHLY and CDR2 is FYNNEI in the germline V gene.

This chain links TRBV28 with TRBJ2-5; 10 nucleotides align to TRBD2. V gave up 5 bases and J gave up 5 bases; unmatched junction bases: 8. The CDR3 is made up of 15 amino acids. CDR1 MDHEN and CDR2 SYDVKM come from the germline V gene. In DNA form, the CDR3 reads TGTGCCAGCAGTCTGGGACTAGCGACCGGCGAGACCCAGTACTTC. Amino acid sequence: CASSLGLATGETQYF.

The chain uses TRBV11-2 and TRBJ2-3; 7 bases match TRBD1. The CDR3 runs to 16 residues. V was pared by 6 bases and J by 2 bases, with 11 bases of the junction left unmatched. The germline V gene encodes CDR1 SGHAT and CDR2 FQNNGV. The CDR3 DNA is TGTGCCAGCAGAATGGGTAGAGGGACAGTCACAGATACGCAGTATTTT. It encodes CASRMGRGTVTDTQYF.

The chain links TRBV14 to TRBJ2-3; 8 bases map to TRBD1. With V trimmed by 5 bases and J by 2 bases, 6 bases remained unmatched. The CDR3 loop spans 15 amino acids. Germline-derived CDR1 and CDR2 are SGHDN and FVKESK. CDR3 sequence reads: CASSARGRVTDTQYF. DNA of the CDR3: TGTGCCAGCAGCGCCAGGGGGCGAGTCACAGATACGCAGTATTTT.

The CDR3 protein is CASSRNLNTEAFF. In DNA form, the CDR3 reads TGTGCCAGCAGCCGAAATCTGAACACTGAAGCTTTCTTT. V gene TRBV7-3 combines with J gene TRBJ1-1; D not resolved. Per the germline V gene, CDR1 is SGHTA and CDR2 is FQGTGA. The V end was cut by 5 bases, the J end by 0 bases, with 7 bases between. The length of the CDR3 is 13 residues.

There are many counts of this clonotype. The chain joins TRBV12-3 or TRBV12-4 to TRBJ2-1, with TRBD1 as a possible D gene (5 bases). The V end lost 5 bases, the J end lost 7 bases, and 6 bases lay between the germline ends. This CDR3 comprises 11 residues. The CDR3 sequence: CASSRGNEQFF. The CDR3 DNA sequence: TGTGCCAGCAGTAGGGGTAATGAGCAGTTCTTC.

The sample holds a few counts of this clonotype. V gene TRBV11-1 combines with J gene TRBJ2-1, with 9 bases that match TRBD1. Germline CDR1 is SGHAT and CDR2 is FQDESV (reference sequence). Trimming took 4 bases from V and 6 from J; bases not matched to a gene: 7. The CDR3 is made up of 15 amino acids. This chain's CDR3 is CASSSPGQGFNEQFF. The CDR3 region has the DNA TGTGCCAGCAGCTCACCGGGACAGGGATTCAATGAGCAGTTCTTC.

This clonotype turned up a few times. The genes are TRBV7-2 and TRBJ2-4; the D gene is possibly TRBD2 (5 bases). The CDR3 length is 15 residues. Trimming cost V 5 bases and J 5 bases, with 16 bases left between them. CDR1 SGHTA and CDR2 FQGNSA come from the germline V gene. The CDR3 loop reads CASSPSEGAQNIQYF. DNA for the CDR3: TGTGCCAGCAGCCCCTCCGAGGGCGCCCAAAACATTCAGTACTTC.

This clonotype was detected only a few times. The chain carries TRBV20-1 and TRBJ2-3; D possibly corresponds to TRBD1 (6 bases). This CDR3 is built from 15 residues. V dropped 4 bases and J dropped 0 bases, with 14 bases sitting between them. CDR1 DFQATT and CDR2 SNEGSKA come from the germline V gene (reference sequence). The CDR3: CSANRAITSTDTQYF. CDR3 in DNA: TGCAGTGCTAACAGGGCTATAACTAGCACAGATACGCAGTATTTT.

There are many counts of this clonotype. The V gene is TRBV5-1, the J gene TRBJ2-2; D is possibly TRBD1 (6 bases). The CDR3 loop spans 16 amino acids. CDR1 is SGHRS, CDR2 YFSETQ, per germline. V was shortened by 1 base and J by 4 bases, with 14 bases between the two germline ends. In DNA form, the CDR3 reads TGCGCCAGCAGCTTGCGTGCAGGGGTTACCACCGGGGAGCTGTTTTTT. Amino acid sequence: CASSLRAGVTTGELFF. Using reference TRBV5-1 and TRBJ2-2 for the parts outside the CDR3, the full variable domain is KAGVTQTPRYLIKTRGQQVTLSCSPISGHRSVSWYQQTPGQGLQFLFEYFSETQRNKGNFPGRFSGRQFSNSRSEMNVSTLELGDSALYLCASSLRAGVTTGELFFGEGSRLTVL.

The chain is built from TRBV10-3 and TRBJ2-5; 10 bases are a match to TRBD1. Germline loops: CDR1 ENHRY, CDR2 SYGVKD. This CDR3 is built from 13 residues. Trimming cost V 6 bases and J 5 bases; bases outside gene matches: 3. CDR3 residues: CAISMTGGETQYF. For the CDR3, the DNA is TGTGCCATCAGCATGACAGGGGGCGAGACCCAGTACTTC.

This clonotype was detected only a few times. This sequence joins TRBV11-3 and TRBJ1-6; 8 positions match TRBD1. From germline, CDR1 is SGHNT and CDR2 YENEEA. The junction had 5 bases not matched to a gene; V was cut back by 6 bases and J by 7 bases. The CDR3 extends over 14 amino acids. The CDR3: CASSRTGSNSPLHF. The CDR3 coding sequence is TGTGCCAGCAGTCGGACAGGGTCCAATTCACCCCTCCACTTT.

This clonotype was observed many times. The rearrangement links TRBV3-1 to TRBJ2-3, with D hard to call. Germline V lookup: CDR1 LGHDT, CDR2 YNNKEL (reference sequence). The CDR3 totals 15 residues. Deletions cut 1 base from V and 0 bases from J, with 8 bases between. The CDR3 DNA is TGTGCCAGCAGCCAAGCTTGGCGGAGCACAGATACGCAGTATTTT. Its protein product is CASSQAWRSTDTQYF.

This clonotype was counted a few times. The chain employs TRBV28 and TRBJ2-3; 10 bases align to TRBD2. Trimming at V came to 6 bases and at J to 5 bases, leaving 11 bases not matched to a gene. Germline assignment: CDR1 MDHEN and CDR2 SYDVKM. This CDR3 has 16 amino acids. The DNA for the CDR3 is TGTGCCAGCAGCCTCGGAGGAGCGGGGGGGATAGATACGCAGTATTTT. Protein product: CASSLGGAGGIDTQYF.

The chain couples TRBV6-4 to TRBJ1-2; no reliable D call. Trimming took 4 bases from V and 4 from J, leaving 7 bases between them. The germline CDR1 and CDR2 sequences are MRHNA and SNTAGT. CDR3 length: 12 amino acids. CDR3 amino acids: CASSGPVYGYTF. Here the CDR3 DNA reads TGTGCCAGCAGTGGACCAGTCTATGGCTACACCTTC.